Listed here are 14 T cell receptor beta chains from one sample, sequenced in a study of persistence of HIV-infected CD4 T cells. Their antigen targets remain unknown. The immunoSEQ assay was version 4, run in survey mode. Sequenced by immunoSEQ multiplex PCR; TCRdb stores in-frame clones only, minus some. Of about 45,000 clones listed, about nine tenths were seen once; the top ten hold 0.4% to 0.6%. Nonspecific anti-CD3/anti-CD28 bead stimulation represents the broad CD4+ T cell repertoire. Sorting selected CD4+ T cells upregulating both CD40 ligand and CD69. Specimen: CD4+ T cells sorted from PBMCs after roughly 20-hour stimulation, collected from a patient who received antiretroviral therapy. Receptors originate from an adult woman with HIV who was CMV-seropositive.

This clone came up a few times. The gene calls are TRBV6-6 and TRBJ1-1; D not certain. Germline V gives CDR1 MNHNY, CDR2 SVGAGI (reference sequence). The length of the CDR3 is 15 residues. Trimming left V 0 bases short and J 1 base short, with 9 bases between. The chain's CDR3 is CASSYSIRANTEAFF. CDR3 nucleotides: TGTGCCAGCAGTTACTCGATTCGAGCGAACACTGAAGCTTTCTTT.

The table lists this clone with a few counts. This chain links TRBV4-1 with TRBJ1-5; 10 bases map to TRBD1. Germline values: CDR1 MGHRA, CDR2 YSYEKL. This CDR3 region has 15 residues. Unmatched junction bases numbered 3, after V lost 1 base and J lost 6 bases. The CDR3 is CASSQAGTGVQPQHF. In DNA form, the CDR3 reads TGCGCCAGCAGCCAAGCCGGGACAGGGGTTCAGCCCCAGCATTTT.

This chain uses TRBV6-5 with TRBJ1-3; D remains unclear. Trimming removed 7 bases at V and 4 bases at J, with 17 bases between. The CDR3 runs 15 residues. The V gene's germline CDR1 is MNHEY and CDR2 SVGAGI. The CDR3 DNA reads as TGTGCCAGCACCGGAGCGACGCCGGGGGGAAACACCATATATTTT. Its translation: CASTGATPGGNTIYF.

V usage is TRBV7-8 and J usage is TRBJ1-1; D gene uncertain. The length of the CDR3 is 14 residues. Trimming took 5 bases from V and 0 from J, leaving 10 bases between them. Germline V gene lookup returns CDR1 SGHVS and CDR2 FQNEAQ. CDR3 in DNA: TGTGCCAGCAGCCCCCGGGAAATGAACACTGAAGCTTTCTTT. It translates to CASSPREMNTEAFF.

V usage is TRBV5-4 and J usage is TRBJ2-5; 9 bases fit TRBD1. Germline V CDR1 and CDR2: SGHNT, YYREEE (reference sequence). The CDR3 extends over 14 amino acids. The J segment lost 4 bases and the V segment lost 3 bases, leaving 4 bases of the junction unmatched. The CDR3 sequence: CASSWGQGGETQYF. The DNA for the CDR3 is TGTGCCAGCAGCTGGGGACAGGGAGGAGAGACCCAGTACTTC.

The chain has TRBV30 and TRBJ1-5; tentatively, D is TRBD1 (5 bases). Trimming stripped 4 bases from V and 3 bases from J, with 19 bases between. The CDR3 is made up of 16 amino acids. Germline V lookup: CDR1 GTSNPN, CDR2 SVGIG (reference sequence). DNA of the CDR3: TGTGCCTGGACCCCTAAGTTTGGGGCACACAATCAGCCCCAGCATTTT. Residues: CAWTPKFGAHNQPQHF.

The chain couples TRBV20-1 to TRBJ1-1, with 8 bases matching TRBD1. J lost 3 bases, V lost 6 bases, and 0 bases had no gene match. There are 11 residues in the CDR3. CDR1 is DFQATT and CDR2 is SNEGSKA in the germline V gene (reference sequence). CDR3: CSADRDTEAFF. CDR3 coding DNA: TGCAGTGCGGACAGGGACACTGAAGCTTTCTTT.

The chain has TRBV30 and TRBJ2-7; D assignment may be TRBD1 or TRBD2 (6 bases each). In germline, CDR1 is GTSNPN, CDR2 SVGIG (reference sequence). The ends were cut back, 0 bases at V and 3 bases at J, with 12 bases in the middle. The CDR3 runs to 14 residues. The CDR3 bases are TGTGCCTGGAGTGTCGGAGGGGGAGTCTACGAGCAGTACTTC. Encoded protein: CAWSVGGGVYEQYF.

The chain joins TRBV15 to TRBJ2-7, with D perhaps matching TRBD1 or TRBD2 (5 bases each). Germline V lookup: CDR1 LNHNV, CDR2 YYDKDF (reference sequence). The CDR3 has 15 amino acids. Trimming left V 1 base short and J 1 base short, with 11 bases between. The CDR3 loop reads CATSRGGGASYEQYF. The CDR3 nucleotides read TGTGCCACCAGCAGAGGTGGGGGAGCTTCCTACGAGCAGTACTTC.

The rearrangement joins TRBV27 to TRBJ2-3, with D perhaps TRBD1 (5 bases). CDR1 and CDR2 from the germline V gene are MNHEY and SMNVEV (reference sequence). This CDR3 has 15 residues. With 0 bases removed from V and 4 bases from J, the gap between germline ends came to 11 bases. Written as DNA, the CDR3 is TGTGCCAGCAGTTTATCATCCCAGGGTGCAGATACGCAGTATTTT. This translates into CASSLSSQGADTQYF.

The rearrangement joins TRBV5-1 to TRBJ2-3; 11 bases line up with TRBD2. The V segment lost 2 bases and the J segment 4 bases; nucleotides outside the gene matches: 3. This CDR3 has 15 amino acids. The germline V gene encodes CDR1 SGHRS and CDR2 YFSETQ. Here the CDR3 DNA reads TGCGCCAGCAGCTTTAGCGGGGGGGAGGCAGATACGCAGTATTTT. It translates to CASSFSGGEADTQYF.

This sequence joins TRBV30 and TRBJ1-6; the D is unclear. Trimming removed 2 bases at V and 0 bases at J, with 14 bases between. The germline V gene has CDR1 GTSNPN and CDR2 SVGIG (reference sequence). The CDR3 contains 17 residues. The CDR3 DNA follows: TGTGCCTGGAGTCCCACCGCCTCGAGCTCCTATAATTCACCCCTCCACTTT. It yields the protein CAWSPTASSSYNSPLHF.

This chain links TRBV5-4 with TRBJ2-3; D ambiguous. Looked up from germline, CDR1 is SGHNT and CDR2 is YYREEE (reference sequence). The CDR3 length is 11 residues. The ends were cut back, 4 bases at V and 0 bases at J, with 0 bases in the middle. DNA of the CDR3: TGTGCCAGCAGCAGCACAGATACGCAGTATTTT. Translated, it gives CASSSTDTQYF. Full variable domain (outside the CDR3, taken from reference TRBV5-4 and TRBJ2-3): ETGVTQSPTHLIKTRGQQVTLRCSSQSGHNTVSWYQQALGQGPQFIFQYYREEENGRGNFPPRFSGLQFPNYSSELNVNALELDDSALYLCASSSTDTQYFGPGTRLTVL.

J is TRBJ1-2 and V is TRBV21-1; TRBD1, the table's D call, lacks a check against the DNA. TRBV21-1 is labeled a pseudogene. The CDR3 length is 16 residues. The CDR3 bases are TGTGCCAGCTATCTACGTAGGGGGCCGGGTAGAGGTGGCTACACCTTC. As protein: CASYLRRGPGRGGYTF.